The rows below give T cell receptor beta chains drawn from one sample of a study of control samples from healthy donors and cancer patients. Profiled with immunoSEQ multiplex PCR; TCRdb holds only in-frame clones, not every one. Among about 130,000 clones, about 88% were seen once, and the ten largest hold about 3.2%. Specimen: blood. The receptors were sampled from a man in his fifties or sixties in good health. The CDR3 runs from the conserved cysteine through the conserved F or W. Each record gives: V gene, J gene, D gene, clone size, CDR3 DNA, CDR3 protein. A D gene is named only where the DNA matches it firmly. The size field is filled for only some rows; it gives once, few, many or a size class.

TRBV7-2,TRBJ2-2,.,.,TGTGCCAGCAGCTTAGGATGGGGATCCACCGGGGAGCTGTTTTTT,CASSLGWGSTGELFF
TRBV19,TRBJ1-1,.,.,TGTGCCAGTAGTTCATGGGACACGGCGAACACTGAAGCTTTCTTT,CASSSWDTANTEAFF
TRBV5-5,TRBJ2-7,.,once,TGTGCCAGCAGCCGGGGGAGCCTCTCCTACGAGCAGTACTTC,CASSRGSLSYEQYF
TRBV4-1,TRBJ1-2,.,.,TGCGCCAGCAGCCAACCCCTCCTTGGACAATATGGCTACACCTTC,CASSQPLLGQYGYTF
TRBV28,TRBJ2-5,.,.,TGTGCCAGCAGTTTAGCAGGGGAGACCCAGTACTTC,CASSLAGETQYF
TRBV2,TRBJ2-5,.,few,TGTGCCAGCAGTGCCAGGGAAGAGACCCAGTACTTC,CASSAREETQYF
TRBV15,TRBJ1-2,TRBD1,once,TGTGCCACCAGCAGAGATCTGGACAGGTTTGGCTACACCTTC,CATSRDLDRFGYTF
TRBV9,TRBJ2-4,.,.,TGTGCCAGCAGCGTAGAAGGGGACGGCGGAAACATTCAGTACTTC,CASSVEGDGGNIQYF
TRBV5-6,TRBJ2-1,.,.,TGTGCCAGCAGCTCCTACAATGAGCAGTTCTTC,CASSSYNEQFF
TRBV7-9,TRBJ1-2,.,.,TGTGCCAGCAGCCGAACCGGGTCAGGGCTTTATGGCTACACCTTC,CASSRTGSGLYGYTF
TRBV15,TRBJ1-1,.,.,TGTGCCACCAGCAGAGATATTGACAGCATGAACACTGAAGCTTTCTTT,CATSRDIDSMNTEAFF